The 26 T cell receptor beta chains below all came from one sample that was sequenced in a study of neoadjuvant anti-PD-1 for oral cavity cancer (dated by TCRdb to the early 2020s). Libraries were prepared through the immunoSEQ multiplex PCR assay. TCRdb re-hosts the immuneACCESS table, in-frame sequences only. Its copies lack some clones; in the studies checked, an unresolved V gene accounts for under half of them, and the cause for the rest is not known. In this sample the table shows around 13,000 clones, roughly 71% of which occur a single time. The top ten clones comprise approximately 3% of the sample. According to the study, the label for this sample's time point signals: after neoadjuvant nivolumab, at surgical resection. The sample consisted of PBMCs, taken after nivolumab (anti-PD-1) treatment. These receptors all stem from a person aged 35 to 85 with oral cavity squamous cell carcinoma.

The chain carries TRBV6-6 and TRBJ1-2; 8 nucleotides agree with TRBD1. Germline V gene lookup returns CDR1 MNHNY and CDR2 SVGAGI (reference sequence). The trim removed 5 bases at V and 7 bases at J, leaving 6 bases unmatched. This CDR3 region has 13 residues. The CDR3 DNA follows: TGTGCCAGCAGTGGCGGACAGGGCTTTGGCTACACCTTC. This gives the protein CASSGGQGFGYTF.

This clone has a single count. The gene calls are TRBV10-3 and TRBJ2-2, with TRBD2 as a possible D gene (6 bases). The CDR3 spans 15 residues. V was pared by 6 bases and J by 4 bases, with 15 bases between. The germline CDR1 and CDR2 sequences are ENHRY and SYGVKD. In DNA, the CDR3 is TGTGCCATCAGCCGGGACTCCATAACCACCGGGGAGCTGTTTTTT. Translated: CAISRDSITTGELFF.

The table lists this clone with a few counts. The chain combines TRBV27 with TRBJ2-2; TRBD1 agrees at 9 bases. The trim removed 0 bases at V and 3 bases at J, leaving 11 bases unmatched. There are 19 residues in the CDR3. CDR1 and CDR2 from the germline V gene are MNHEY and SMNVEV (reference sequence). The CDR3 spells CASSLSRQGVSGYTGELFF. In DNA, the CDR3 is TGTGCCAGCAGTTTATCGAGACAGGGGGTTAGCGGCTACACCGGGGAGCTGTTTTTT.

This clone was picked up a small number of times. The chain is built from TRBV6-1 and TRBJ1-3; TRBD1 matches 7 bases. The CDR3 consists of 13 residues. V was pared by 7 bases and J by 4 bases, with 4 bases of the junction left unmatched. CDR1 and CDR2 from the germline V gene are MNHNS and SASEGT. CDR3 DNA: TGTGCCAGCAAGGGGGCAGCCGGAAACACCATATATTTT. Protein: CASKGAAGNTIYF.

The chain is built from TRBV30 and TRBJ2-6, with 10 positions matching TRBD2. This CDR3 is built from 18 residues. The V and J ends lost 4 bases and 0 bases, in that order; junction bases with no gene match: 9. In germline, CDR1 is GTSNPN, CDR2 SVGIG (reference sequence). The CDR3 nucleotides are TGTGCCTGGACCACCGGGACTAGCGACCCCTCTGGGGCCAACGTCCTGACTTTC. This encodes CAWTTGTSDPSGANVLTF.

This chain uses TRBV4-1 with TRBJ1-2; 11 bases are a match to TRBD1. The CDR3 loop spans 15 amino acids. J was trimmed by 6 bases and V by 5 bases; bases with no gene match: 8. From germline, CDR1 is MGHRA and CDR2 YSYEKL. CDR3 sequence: CASSFPGQGVNGYTF. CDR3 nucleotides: TGCGCCAGCAGCTTCCCGGGACAGGGGGTAAATGGCTACACCTTC.

CDR3 sequence: CASSLRDTIAKNIQYF. CDR3 nucleotide sequence: TGTGCCAGCAGTTTACGGGATACCATAGCCAAAAACATTCAGTACTTC. This chain joins TRBV28 and TRBJ2-4; possibly TRBD2 for D (5 bases). This CDR3 has 16 amino acids. V lost 2 bases and J lost 0, with 11 bases in between. Per the germline V gene, CDR1 is MDHEN and CDR2 is SYDVKM.

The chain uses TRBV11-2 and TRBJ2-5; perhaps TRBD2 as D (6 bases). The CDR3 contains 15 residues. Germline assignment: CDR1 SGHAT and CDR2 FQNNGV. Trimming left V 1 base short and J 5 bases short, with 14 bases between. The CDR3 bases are TGTGCCAGCAGCTTAGCCCAGGGAGGATGGGAGACCCAGTACTTC. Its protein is CASSLAQGGWETQYF.

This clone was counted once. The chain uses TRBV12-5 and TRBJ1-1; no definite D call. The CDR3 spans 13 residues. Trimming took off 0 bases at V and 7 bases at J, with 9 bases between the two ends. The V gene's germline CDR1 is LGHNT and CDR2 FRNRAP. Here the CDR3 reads CASGLVPPGEAFF. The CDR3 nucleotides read TGTGCTAGTGGTTTGGTACCCCCCGGTGAAGCTTTCTTT.

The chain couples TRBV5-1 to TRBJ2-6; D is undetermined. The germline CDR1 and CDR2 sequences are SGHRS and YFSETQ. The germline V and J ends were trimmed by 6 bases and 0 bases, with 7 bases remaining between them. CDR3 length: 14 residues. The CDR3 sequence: CASTQSSGANVLTF. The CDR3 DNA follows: TGCGCCAGCACTCAGAGCTCTGGGGCCAACGTCCTGACTTTC.

CDR3 protein: CASSEQGTSTDTQYF. CDR3 in DNA: TGTGCCAGCAGTGAACAGGGGACTAGCACAGATACGCAGTATTTT. The J gene is TRBJ2-3, the V gene TRBV6-1; either TRBD1 or TRBD2 may fit D (6 bases each). The V end was cut by 2 bases, the J end by 0 bases, with 9 bases between. This CDR3 has 15 amino acids. The germline CDR1 and CDR2 sequences are MNHNS and SASEGT.

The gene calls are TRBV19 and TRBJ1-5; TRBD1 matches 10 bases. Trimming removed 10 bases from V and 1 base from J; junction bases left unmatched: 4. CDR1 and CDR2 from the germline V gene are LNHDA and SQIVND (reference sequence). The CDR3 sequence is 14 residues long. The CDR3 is CATRTGGSNQPQHF. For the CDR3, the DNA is TGTGCCACACGGACAGGGGGGAGCAATCAGCCCCAGCATTTT.

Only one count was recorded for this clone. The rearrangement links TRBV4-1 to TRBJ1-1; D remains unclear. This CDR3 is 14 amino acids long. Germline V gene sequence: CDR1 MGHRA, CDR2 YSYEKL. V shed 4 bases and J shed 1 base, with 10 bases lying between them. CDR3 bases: TGCGCCAGCAGCCCCCAGGAGGGGAACACTGAAGCTTTCTTT. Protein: CASSPQEGNTEAFF.

CDR3 sequence: CASSFADTQYF. DNA for the CDR3: TGTGCCAGCAGCTTTGCAGATACGCAGTATTTT. The rearrangement joins TRBV5-6 to TRBJ2-3; unclear D gene. CDR3 length: 11 amino acids. In germline, CDR1 is SGHDT, CDR2 YYEEEE. V lost 2 bases to trimming and J lost 4 bases, with 2 bases between them. The full variable domain, rest sourced from reference TRBV5-6 and TRBJ2-3, is DAGVTQSPTHLIKTRGQQVTLRCSPKSGHDTVSWYQQALGQGPQFIFQYYEEEERQRGNFPDRFSGHQFPNYSSELNVNALLLGDSALYLCASSFADTQYFGPGTRLTVL.

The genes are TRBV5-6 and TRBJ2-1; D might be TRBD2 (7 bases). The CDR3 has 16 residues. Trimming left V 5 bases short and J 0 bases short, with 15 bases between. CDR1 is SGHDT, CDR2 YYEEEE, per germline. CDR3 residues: CASRGGAGSSYNEQFF. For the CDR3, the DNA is TGTGCCAGCAGGGGGGGGGCTGGAAGCTCCTACAATGAGCAGTTCTTC.

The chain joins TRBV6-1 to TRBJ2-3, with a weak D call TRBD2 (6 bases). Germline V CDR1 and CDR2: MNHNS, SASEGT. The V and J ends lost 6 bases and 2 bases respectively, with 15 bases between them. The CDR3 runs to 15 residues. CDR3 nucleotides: TGTGCCAGCAGCATGACTAGGGTTACCACAGATACGCAGTATTTT. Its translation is CASSMTRVTTDTQYF.

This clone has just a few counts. CDR3 loop: CASSLLTVGEQFF. The CDR3 DNA is TGTGCCAGCAGCCTACTGACAGTGGGTGAGCAGTTCTTC. The gene calls are TRBV28 and TRBJ2-1; tentatively, D is TRBD1 (5 bases). Germline CDR1 is MDHEN and CDR2 is SYDVKM. There are 13 residues in the CDR3. The V gene lost 6 bases and the J gene lost 9 bases, with 15 bases spanning the gap. The full variable domain, its missing parts supplied by reference TRBV28 and TRBJ2-1, is DVKVTQSSRYLVKRTGEKVFLECVQDMDHENMFWYRQDPGLGLRLIYFSYDVKMKEKGDIPEGYSVSREKKERFSLILESASTNQTSMYLCASSLLTVGEQFFGPGTRLTVL.

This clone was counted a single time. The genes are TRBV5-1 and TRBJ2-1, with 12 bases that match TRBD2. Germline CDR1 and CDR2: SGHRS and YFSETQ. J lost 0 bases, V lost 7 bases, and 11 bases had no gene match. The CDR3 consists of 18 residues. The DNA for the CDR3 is TGCGCCAGCGGTTCCACGACTAGCGGGAGTGTCTCCTACAATGAGCAGTTCTTC. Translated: CASGSTTSGSVSYNEQFF. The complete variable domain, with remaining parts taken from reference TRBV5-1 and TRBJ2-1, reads KAGVTQTPRYLIKTRGQQVTLSCSPISGHRSVSWYQQTPGQGLQFLFEYFSETQRNKGNFPGRFSGRQFSNSRSEMNVSTLELGDSALYLCASGSTTSGSVSYNEQFFGPGTRLTVL.

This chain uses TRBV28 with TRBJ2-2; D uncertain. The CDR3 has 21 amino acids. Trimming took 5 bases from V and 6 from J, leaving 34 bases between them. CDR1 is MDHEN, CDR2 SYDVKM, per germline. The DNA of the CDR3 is TGTGCCAGCAGTCCCGCGGCCGGCAGTCAGCCTCTGAGAATAGGCCCCGGGGAGCTGTTTTTT. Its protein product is CASSPAAGSQPLRIGPGELFF.

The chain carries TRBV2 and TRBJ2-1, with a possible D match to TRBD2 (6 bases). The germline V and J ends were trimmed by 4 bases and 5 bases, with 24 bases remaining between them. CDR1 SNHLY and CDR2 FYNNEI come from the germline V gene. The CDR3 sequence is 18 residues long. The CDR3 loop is CASSVRRVAALSDNEQFF. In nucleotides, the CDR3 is TGTGCCAGCAGTGTACGCAGAGTAGCGGCTCTAAGTGACAATGAGCAGTTCTTC.

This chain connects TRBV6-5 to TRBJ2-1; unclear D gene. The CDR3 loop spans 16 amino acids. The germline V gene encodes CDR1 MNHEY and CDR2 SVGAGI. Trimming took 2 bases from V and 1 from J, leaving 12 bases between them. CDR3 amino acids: CASSYNGPRSYNEQFF. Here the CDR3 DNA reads TGTGCCAGCAGTTACAATGGACCTCGGTCCTACAATGAGCAGTTCTTC.

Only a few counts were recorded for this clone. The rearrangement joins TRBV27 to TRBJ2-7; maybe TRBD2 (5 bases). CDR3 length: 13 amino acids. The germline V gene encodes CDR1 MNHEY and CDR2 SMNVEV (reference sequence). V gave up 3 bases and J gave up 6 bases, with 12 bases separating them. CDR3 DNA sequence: TGTGCCAGCAGTTTTTCCCTAGCAGGCGAGCAGTACTTC. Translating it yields CASSFSLAGEQYF.

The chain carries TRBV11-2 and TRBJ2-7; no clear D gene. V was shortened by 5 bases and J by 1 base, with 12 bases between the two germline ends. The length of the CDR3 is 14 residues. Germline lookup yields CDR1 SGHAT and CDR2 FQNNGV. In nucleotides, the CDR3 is TGTGCCAGCAGCCCCCCTGCCTCGTCCTACGAGCAGTACTTC. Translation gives CASSPPASSYEQYF.

CDR3 residues: CASSYRGMGTEAFF. CDR3 coding DNA: TGTGCCAGCAGTTACCGGGGAATGGGAACTGAAGCTTTCTTT. The chain carries TRBV6-5 and TRBJ1-1; D not resolved. The CDR3 runs to 14 residues. The germline V gene has CDR1 MNHEY and CDR2 SVGAGI. Trimming removed 2 bases at V and 5 bases at J, with 12 bases between.

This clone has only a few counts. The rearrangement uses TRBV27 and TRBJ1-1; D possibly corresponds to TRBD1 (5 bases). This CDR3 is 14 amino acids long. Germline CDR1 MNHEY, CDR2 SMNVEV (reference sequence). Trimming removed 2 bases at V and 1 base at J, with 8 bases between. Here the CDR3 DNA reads TGTGCCAGCAGTTTAAAGCAGGGGAACACTGAAGCTTTCTTT. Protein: CASSLKQGNTEAFF.

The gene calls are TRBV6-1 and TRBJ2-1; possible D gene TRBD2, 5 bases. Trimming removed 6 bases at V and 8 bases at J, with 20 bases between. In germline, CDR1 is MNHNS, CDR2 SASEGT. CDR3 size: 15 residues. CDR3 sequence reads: CASRVTGKSTHEQFF. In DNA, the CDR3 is TGTGCCAGCAGAGTGACGGGAAAAAGCACCCATGAGCAGTTCTTC.